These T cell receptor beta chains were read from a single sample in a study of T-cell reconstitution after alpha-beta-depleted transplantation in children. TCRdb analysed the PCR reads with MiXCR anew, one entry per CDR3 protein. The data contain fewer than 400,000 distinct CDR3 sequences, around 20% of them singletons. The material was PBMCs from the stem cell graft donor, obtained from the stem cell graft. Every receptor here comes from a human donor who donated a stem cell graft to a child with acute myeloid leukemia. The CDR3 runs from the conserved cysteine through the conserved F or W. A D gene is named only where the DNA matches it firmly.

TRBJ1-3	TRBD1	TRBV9	CASSVEPTGNSGNTIYF
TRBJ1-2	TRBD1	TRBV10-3	CAIISSPNPGDRANYGYTF
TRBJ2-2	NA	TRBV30	CAWSVGGGIGELFF
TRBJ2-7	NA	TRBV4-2	CASSREGRDYEQYF
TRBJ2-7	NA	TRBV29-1	CSVGRDNYEQYF
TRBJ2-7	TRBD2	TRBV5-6	CASSLGLAGNYEQYF
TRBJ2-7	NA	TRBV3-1	CASSPKTGSGQYF
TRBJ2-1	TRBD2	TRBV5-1	CASSLAPSGRARNEQFF
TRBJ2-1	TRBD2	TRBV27	CASSIRTSGGYNEQFF
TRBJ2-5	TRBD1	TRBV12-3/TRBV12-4	CASSPGGQGVGETQYF
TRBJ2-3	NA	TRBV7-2	CASSLILAGQLDTQYF
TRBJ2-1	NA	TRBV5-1	CASSFQEQQFF
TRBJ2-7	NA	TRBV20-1	CSAIGRVSYEQYF
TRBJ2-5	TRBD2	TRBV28	CASSVGWSGRFYF
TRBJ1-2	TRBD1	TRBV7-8	CASSMGQIYGYTF
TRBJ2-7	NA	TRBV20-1	CSALRDIGYSYEQYF
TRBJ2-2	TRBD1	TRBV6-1	CASSMDRADTGELFF
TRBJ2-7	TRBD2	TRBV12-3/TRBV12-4	CASSSPGTSDSYEQYF
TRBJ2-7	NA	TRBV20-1	CSARGRGPYEQYF
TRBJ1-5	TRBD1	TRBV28	CASIQNQGAKQPQHF
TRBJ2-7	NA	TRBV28	CASRDYEQYF
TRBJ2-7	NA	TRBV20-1	CSARRQTSYEQYF
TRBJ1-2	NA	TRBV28	CASTLSGPSGSRDYGYTF
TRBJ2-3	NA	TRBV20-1	CSASLSTDTQYF
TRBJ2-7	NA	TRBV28	CASSLQGMGEQYF
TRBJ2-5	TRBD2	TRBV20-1	CSATLAAYQETQYF
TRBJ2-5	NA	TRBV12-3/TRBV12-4	CASIRAGLQETQYF
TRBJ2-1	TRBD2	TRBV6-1	CAIRLWTSGYNEQFF
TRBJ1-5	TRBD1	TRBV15	CATAGTGGGNQPQHF
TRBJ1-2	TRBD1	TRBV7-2	CASRKGQGVPGYTF
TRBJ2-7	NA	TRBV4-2	CASSQVHDFSYEQYF